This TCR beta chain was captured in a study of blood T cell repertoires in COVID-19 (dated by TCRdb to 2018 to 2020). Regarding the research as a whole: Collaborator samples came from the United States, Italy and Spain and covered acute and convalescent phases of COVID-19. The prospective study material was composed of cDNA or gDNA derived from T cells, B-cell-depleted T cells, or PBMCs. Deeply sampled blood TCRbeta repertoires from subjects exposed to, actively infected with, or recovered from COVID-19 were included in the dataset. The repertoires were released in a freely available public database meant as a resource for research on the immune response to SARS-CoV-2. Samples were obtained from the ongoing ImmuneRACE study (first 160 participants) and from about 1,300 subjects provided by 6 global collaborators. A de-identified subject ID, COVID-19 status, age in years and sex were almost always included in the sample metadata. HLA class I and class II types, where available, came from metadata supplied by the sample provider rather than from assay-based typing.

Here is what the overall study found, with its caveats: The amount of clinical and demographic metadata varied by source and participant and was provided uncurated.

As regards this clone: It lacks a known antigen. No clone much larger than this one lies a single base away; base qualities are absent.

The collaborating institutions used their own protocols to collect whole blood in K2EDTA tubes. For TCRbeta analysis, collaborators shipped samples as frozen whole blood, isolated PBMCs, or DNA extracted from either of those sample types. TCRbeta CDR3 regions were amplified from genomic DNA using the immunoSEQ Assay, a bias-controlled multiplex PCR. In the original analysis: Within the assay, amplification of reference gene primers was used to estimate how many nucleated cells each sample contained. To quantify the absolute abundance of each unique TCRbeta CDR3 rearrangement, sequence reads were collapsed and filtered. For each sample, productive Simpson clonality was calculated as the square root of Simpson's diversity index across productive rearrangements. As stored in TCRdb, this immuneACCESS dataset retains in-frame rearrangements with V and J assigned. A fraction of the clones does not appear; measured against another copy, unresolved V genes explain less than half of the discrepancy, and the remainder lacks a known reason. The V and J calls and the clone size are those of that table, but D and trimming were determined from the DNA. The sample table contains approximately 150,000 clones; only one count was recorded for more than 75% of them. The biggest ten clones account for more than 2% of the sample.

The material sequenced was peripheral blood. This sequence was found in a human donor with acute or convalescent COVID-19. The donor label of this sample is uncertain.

The encoded CDR3 is CASSLALGAQPQHF. In nucleotide form, the sequence is TGTGCCAGCAGCTTAGCTCTGGGGGCGCAGCCCCAGCATTTT. The sequence is built from TRBV7-2 and TRBJ1-5; possibly the D gene is TRBD1, per 6 matching bases. Per the germline V gene, SGHTA is the CDR1 and FQGNSA is the CDR2. The CDR3 runs 14 residues from the cysteine to the phenylalanine. Just the 42-base CDR3 DNA is kept, in frame starting at base 1. V sheds 0 bases and J sheds 7 bases, leaving 10 bases between their ends.